The rows below give T cell receptor beta chains drawn from one sample of a study of T cell clonotyping in hematopoietic cell transplantation. This table comes from immunoSEQ multiplex PCR, and its TCRdb copy is limited to in-frame clones, with some not included. The sample consists of around 10,000 clones, roughly 90% of them appearing once. Material: peripheral blood mononuclear cells, obtained before stem cell transplant. Receptors were obtained from a middle-aged woman with acute myeloid leukemia. Some clones in this sample may be carry-over from other donors' samples. CDR3s include the opening cysteine and the closing phenylalanine or tryptophan. D genes are given only for firm matches. Expanded clones get a size class; other rows say once, few or many, or leave the size out.

clone size: NA
J gene: TRBJ2-7
D gene: NA
V gene: TRBV5-4
CDR3 DNA: TGTGCCAGCAGCGACTCCTACGAGCAGTACTTC
CDR3 protein: CASSDSYEQYF

clone size: NA
J gene: TRBJ2-3
D gene: TRBD1
V gene: TRBV2
CDR3 DNA: TGTGCCAGCAGGGGGACAGGGCCTAGCACAGATACGCAGTATTTT
CDR3 protein: CASRGTGPSTDTQYF

clone size: NA
J gene: TRBJ1-1
D gene: NA
V gene: TRBV19
CDR3 DNA: TGTGCCAGTAGTACCAGCTCCAGGGAGTTCTTTCCTGAAGCTTTCTTT
CDR3 protein: CASSTSSREFFPEAFF

clone size: NA
J gene: TRBJ2-2
D gene: TRBD2
V gene: TRBV7-9
CDR3 DNA: TGTGCCAGCAGCATAACTAGCGGGAGGGCCCCCGGGGAGCTGTTTTTT
CDR3 protein: CASSITSGRAPGELFF

clone size: NA
J gene: TRBJ1-2
D gene: TRBD1
V gene: TRBV11-1
CDR3 DNA: TGTGCCAGCAGCTCAACGGCGGACAGGGGGTATGGCTACACCTTC
CDR3 protein: CASSSTADRGYGYTF

clone size: NA
J gene: TRBJ1-1
D gene: NA
V gene: TRBV29-1
CDR3 DNA: TGCAGCGTTGAGATGGCCTGGAACACTGAAGCTTTCTTT
CDR3 protein: CSVEMAWNTEAFF

clone size: NA
J gene: TRBJ1-2
D gene: NA
V gene: TRBV4-2
CDR3 DNA: TGTGCCAGCAGCCAAGATCAGGCCGGGAGGTATGGCTACACCTTC
CDR3 protein: CASSQDQAGRYGYTF

clone size: NA
J gene: TRBJ2-7
D gene: TRBD2
V gene: TRBV7-8
CDR3 DNA: TGTGCCAGCAGCTTAGTGCTAGCGGGAGTGGGGGAGCAGTACTTC
CDR3 protein: CASSLVLAGVGEQYF

clone size: few
J gene: TRBJ1-1
D gene: TRBD1
V gene: TRBV7-3
CDR3 DNA: TGTGCCAGCAGCCGACAGGGGCCGAGCACTGAAGCTTTCTTT
CDR3 protein: CASSRQGPSTEAFF

clone size: NA
J gene: TRBJ1-2
D gene: TRBD1
V gene: TRBV10-3
CDR3 DNA: TGTGCCTCGCAGGGACAGGGCAACTATGGCTACACCTTC
CDR3 protein: CASQGQGNYGYTF

clone size: NA
J gene: TRBJ2-2
D gene: NA
V gene: TRBV11-2
CDR3 DNA: TGTGCCAGCAGCCCCCTGGGGAGACCCGGCGGGGAGCTGTTTTTT
CDR3 protein: CASSPLGRPGGELFF

clone size: NA
J gene: TRBJ1-2
D gene: TRBD1
V gene: TRBV2
CDR3 DNA: TGTGCCAGCAGTGAAGCCTGGACAGGGGGCGGCTATGGCTACACCTTC
CDR3 protein: CASSEAWTGGGYGYTF

clone size: NA
J gene: TRBJ1-1
D gene: NA
V gene: TRBV7-2
CDR3 DNA: TGTGCCAGCAGCTTAGGACCTCGGGGTTACACTGAAGCTTTCTTT
CDR3 protein: CASSLGPRGYTEAFF

clone size: NA
J gene: TRBJ1-1
D gene: TRBD1
V gene: TRBV7-2
CDR3 DNA: TGTGCCAGCAGGTACCAGGGGGCGGTGACGTATGAAGCTTTCTTT
CDR3 protein: CASRYQGAVTYEAFF

clone size: few
J gene: TRBJ2-7
D gene: NA
V gene: TRBV27
CDR3 DNA: TGTGCCACCTTAGCCCCATCAGGCCAGCAGTACTTC
CDR3 protein: CATLAPSGQQYF

clone size: NA
J gene: TRBJ1-2
D gene: NA
V gene: TRBV2
CDR3 DNA: TGTGCCAGCAGTCAAGGGACGTATGATGGCTACACCTTC
CDR3 protein: CASSQGTYDGYTF

clone size: NA
J gene: TRBJ1-3
D gene: NA
V gene: TRBV7-9
CDR3 DNA: TGTGCCAGCAGCTTAGGGCTCGTTGGAAACACCATATATTTT
CDR3 protein: CASSLGLVGNTIYF

clone size: NA
J gene: TRBJ2-7
D gene: NA
V gene: TRBV29-1
CDR3 DNA: TGCAGCGTAAGGGAAACCTACGAGCAGTACTTC
CDR3 protein: CSVRETYEQYF

clone size: NA
J gene: TRBJ1-1
D gene: NA
V gene: TRBV19
CDR3 DNA: TGTGCCAGTAGTACAGGGGCGAACACTGAAGCTTTCTTT
CDR3 protein: CASSTGANTEAFF

clone size: NA
J gene: TRBJ2-6
D gene: NA
V gene: TRBV19
CDR3 DNA: TGTGCCAGTAATCCGGGTTCCTCTGGGGCCAACGTCCTGACTTTC
CDR3 protein: CASNPGSSGANVLTF

clone size: NA
J gene: TRBJ2-7
D gene: TRBD2
V gene: TRBV30
CDR3 DNA: TGTGCCTGCCAGCTAGCGGGAGGATACGAGCAGTACTTC
CDR3 protein: CACQLAGGYEQYF

clone size: NA
J gene: TRBJ2-1
D gene: NA
V gene: TRBV30
CDR3 DNA: TGTGCCTGGAGAGCCGTCGGAGGGCCCAATGAGCAGTTCTTC
CDR3 protein: CAWRAVGGPNEQFF

clone size: NA
J gene: TRBJ2-1
D gene: NA
V gene: TRBV5-6
CDR3 DNA: TGTGCCAGCAGCCCCGGCGTGGATGAGCAGTTCTTC
CDR3 protein: CASSPGVDEQFF

clone size: NA
J gene: TRBJ1-3
D gene: NA
V gene: TRBV4-2
CDR3 DNA: TGTGCCAGCAGCCAGCTTGGGGGACGTAGCTCTGGAAACACCATATATTTT
CDR3 protein: CASSQLGGRSSGNTIYF

clone size: NA
J gene: TRBJ2-7
D gene: NA
V gene: TRBV10-3
CDR3 DNA: TGTGCCATCAGTGAGTCCTTGACAGGAAACAACTCCTACGAGCAGTACTTC
CDR3 protein: CAISESLTGNNSYEQYF

clone size: NA
J gene: TRBJ1-2
D gene: TRBD1
V gene: TRBV7-8
CDR3 DNA: TGTGCCAGCAGCTTGCTAATCCTAGACAGGGGAAACAACTATGGCTACACCTTC
CDR3 protein: CASSLLILDRGNNYGYTF

clone size: NA
J gene: TRBJ1-2
D gene: NA
V gene: TRBV10-3
CDR3 DNA: TGTGCCATTGTAACTGGTGTTGGCTACACCTTC
CDR3 protein: CAIVTGVGYTF

clone size: once
J gene: TRBJ1-5
D gene: TRBD1
V gene: TRBV5-1
CDR3 DNA: TGCGCCAGCAGCTTGGAGCCTGGACAGGGTAATCAGCCCCAGCATTTT
CDR3 protein: CASSLEPGQGNQPQHF

clone size: NA
J gene: TRBJ2-2
D gene: NA
V gene: TRBV5-1
CDR3 DNA: TGCGCCAGCAGCTTGGGGGTTCAGGGGAACACCGGGGAGCTGTTTTTT
CDR3 protein: CASSLGVQGNTGELFF

clone size: NA
J gene: TRBJ1-1
D gene: TRBD1
V gene: TRBV5-4
CDR3 DNA: TGTGCCAGCAGTCGACAGGGAATCGGAGCTGAAGCTTTCTTT
CDR3 protein: CASSRQGIGAEAFF

clone size: NA
J gene: TRBJ1-4
D gene: TRBD1
V gene: TRBV27
CDR3 DNA: TGTGCCAGCAGTAGGACAGGCCTTTTCGATAATGAAAAACTGTTTTTT
CDR3 protein: CASSRTGLFDNEKLFF

clone size: NA
J gene: TRBJ2-3
D gene: NA
V gene: TRBV7-2
CDR3 DNA: TGTGCCAGCAGCTCCCTAAGACTTACCACTAGCACAGATACGCAGTATTTT
CDR3 protein: CASSSLRLTTSTDTQYF

clone size: few
J gene: TRBJ1-5
D gene: NA
V gene: TRBV30
CDR3 DNA: TGTGCCTGGAGTAGACTCAAGAATCAGCCCCAGCATTTT
CDR3 protein: CAWSRLKNQPQHF

clone size: NA
J gene: TRBJ1-4
D gene: NA
V gene: TRBV7-6
CDR3 DNA: TGTGCCAGCACCTCTCTGGGGGCGAAGGAAAAACTGTTTTTT
CDR3 protein: CASTSLGAKEKLFF

clone size: NA
J gene: TRBJ2-3
D gene: NA
V gene: TRBV5-4
CDR3 DNA: TGTGCCAGCAGCCCCAGGACAGTTACAGATACGCAGTATTTT
CDR3 protein: CASSPRTVTDTQYF

clone size: NA
J gene: TRBJ2-7
D gene: NA
V gene: TRBV11-2
CDR3 DNA: TGTGCCAGCAGCTTAGTTGGGGGATCCGACGAGCAGTACTTC
CDR3 protein: CASSLVGGSDEQYF

clone size: NA
J gene: TRBJ1-4
D gene: NA
V gene: TRBV5-1
CDR3 DNA: TGCGCCAGCAGCTTGGCCCTGGGGGCTGGTGAGGAAAAACTGTTTTTT
CDR3 protein: CASSLALGAGEEKLFF

clone size: NA
J gene: TRBJ2-7
D gene: NA
V gene: TRBV30
CDR3 DNA: TGTGCCTGGACCCCGACCGGATACTGGGACCTTCTTACGGGCGAGCAGTACTTC
CDR3 protein: CAWTPTGYWDLLTGEQYF

clone size: NA
J gene: TRBJ2-3
D gene: TRBD2
V gene: TRBV7-9
CDR3 DNA: TGTGCCAGCAGCTTAGGAGCGGGAGGAGCGGATACGCAGTATTTT
CDR3 protein: CASSLGAGGADTQYF

clone size: NA
J gene: TRBJ2-3
D gene: NA
V gene: TRBV20-1
CDR3 DNA: TGCAGTGCTAGGGTTGATACGCAGTATTTT
CDR3 protein: CSARVDTQYF

clone size: NA
J gene: TRBJ2-7
D gene: NA
V gene: TRBV4-1
CDR3 DNA: TGCGCCAGCAGCCAACTAAGAGGGGTCCGGTACGAGCAGTACTTC
CDR3 protein: CASSQLRGVRYEQYF

clone size: NA
J gene: TRBJ2-7
D gene: TRBD1
V gene: TRBV4-1
CDR3 DNA: TGCGCCAGCAGCCAAGGTAGGACAGGGACGGAGCAGTACTTC
CDR3 protein: CASSQGRTGTEQYF

clone size: NA
J gene: TRBJ1-5
D gene: NA
V gene: TRBV7-6
CDR3 DNA: TGTGCCAGCAGCTTAGTATCGGGAACAGGCAATCAGCCCCAGCATTTT
CDR3 protein: CASSLVSGTGNQPQHF

clone size: NA
J gene: TRBJ2-1
D gene: TRBD2
V gene: TRBV7-3
CDR3 DNA: TGTGCCAGCAGCACGGGACTAGCGGGAGTCTCCTACAATGAGCAGTTCTTC
CDR3 protein: CASSTGLAGVSYNEQFF

clone size: NA
J gene: TRBJ2-6
D gene: TRBD2
V gene: TRBV27
CDR3 DNA: TGTGCCAGCAGTTTAGTAGGGACTAGCGGTGGGGCCAACGTCCTGACTTTC
CDR3 protein: CASSLVGTSGGANVLTF

clone size: NA
J gene: TRBJ1-3
D gene: NA
V gene: TRBV9
CDR3 DNA: TGTGCCAGCAGCGTAGGGGGCAGAACTGCGGGAAACACCATATATTTT
CDR3 protein: CASSVGGRTAGNTIYF

clone size: NA
J gene: TRBJ1-5
D gene: NA
V gene: TRBV19
CDR3 DNA: TGTGCCAGTAGTACCAAGGGGATGAGCAATCAGCCCCAGCATTTT
CDR3 protein: CASSTKGMSNQPQHF

clone size: NA
J gene: TRBJ2-7
D gene: NA
V gene: TRBV21-1
CDR3 DNA: TGTGGCAACAAAGCCGACAGGGCGGGTTACGAGCAGTACTTC
CDR3 protein: CGNKADRAGYEQYF

clone size: NA
J gene: TRBJ1-1
D gene: NA
V gene: TRBV18
CDR3 DNA: TGTGCCAGCTCGGCAACCATGGACAACCAGGCTTTCTTT
CDR3 protein: CASSATMDNQAFF

clone size: NA
J gene: TRBJ2-5
D gene: NA
V gene: TRBV27
CDR3 DNA: TGTGCCAGCTGGAGGCCTCAAGAGACCCAGTACTTC
CDR3 protein: CASWRPQETQYF

clone size: NA
J gene: TRBJ1-3
D gene: NA
V gene: TRBV9
CDR3 DNA: TGTGCCAGCAGCTCGGACCCCCGAGGGAGCGGAAACACCATATATTTT
CDR3 protein: CASSSDPRGSGNTIYF

clone size: NA
J gene: TRBJ2-2
D gene: NA
V gene: TRBV7-8
CDR3 DNA: TGTGCCAGCAGCCCCGACAGAACCGGGGAGCTGTTTTTT
CDR3 protein: CASSPDRTGELFF

clone size: NA
J gene: TRBJ2-7
D gene: NA
V gene: TRBV5-6
CDR3 DNA: TGTGCCAGCAGCTTGGGTGGGGACTTCTACGAGCAGTACTTC
CDR3 protein: CASSLGGDFYEQYF

clone size: NA
J gene: TRBJ1-5
D gene: NA
V gene: TRBV19
CDR3 DNA: TGTGCCAGTAGTATAGATCGGGCAGGGACGAGCCAGCCCCAGCATTTT
CDR3 protein: CASSIDRAGTSQPQHF

clone size: few
J gene: TRBJ2-1
D gene: TRBD2
V gene: TRBV11-2
CDR3 DNA: TGTGCCAGCAGGAGACTAGCATCTGAGCAGTTCTTC
CDR3 protein: CASRRLASEQFF

clone size: NA
J gene: TRBJ2-2
D gene: NA
V gene: TRBV5-1
CDR3 DNA: TGCGCCAGCAGCTCAGGACTAATGTCAGCCGGGGAGCTGTTTTTT
CDR3 protein: CASSSGLMSAGELFF

clone size: NA
J gene: TRBJ1-2
D gene: NA
V gene: TRBV30
CDR3 DNA: TGTGCCTGGAGTGTACGGGGGGTCGGGGGCTACACCTTC
CDR3 protein: CAWSVRGVGGYTF

clone size: NA
J gene: TRBJ2-1
D gene: NA
V gene: TRBV20-1
CDR3 DNA: TGCAGTGCTAGAGAGGGGTGGGCGCAGTTCTTC
CDR3 protein: CSAREGWAQFF

clone size: NA
J gene: TRBJ2-1
D gene: TRBD2
V gene: TRBV7-3
CDR3 DNA: TGTGCCAGCAGCTTAACGAGGCGGGAGCGTGGTGTTGAGCAGTTCTTC
CDR3 protein: CASSLTRRERGVEQFF

clone size: NA
J gene: TRBJ2-7
D gene: NA
V gene: TRBV9
CDR3 DNA: TGTGCCAGCAGCGTAGTTTTGGGGGGTGAGCAGTACTTC
CDR3 protein: CASSVVLGGEQYF